The 3 T cell receptor beta chains below all came from one sample that was sequenced in a study of T cell repertoires in cytomegalovirus infection. TCRdb reprocessed the reads via MiXCR and lists one record per CDR3 protein. The sample yields nearly 650,000 distinct CDR3 sequences, 20% to 25% seen once. Sequencing input: CD8+ T cells from PBMCs. Receptor source: a human donor in good health (CMV status not recorded). Some clones in this sample may be carry-over from other donors' samples.

This clonotype was seen many times. The chain is built from TRBV6-2 or TRBV6-3 and TRBJ2-7, with D possibly being TRBD2 (5 bases). This CDR3 has 14 amino acids. In germline, CDR1 is MNHEY, CDR2 SVGEGT. The V and J ends lost 2 bases and 2 bases respectively, with 10 bases between them. CDR3 amino acids: CASSYDGLPYEQYV. The CDR3 region has the DNA TGTGCCAGCAGTTACGACGGACTCCCCTACGAGCAGTACGTC.

The chain links TRBV7-9 to TRBJ1-1; 8 nucleotides match TRBD1. Germline lookup yields CDR1 SEHNR and CDR2 FQNEAQ (reference sequence). The CDR3 has 14 residues. Losses at the gene ends were 4 bases for V and 8 bases for J; bases not matched to a gene: 9. The CDR3 nucleotides read TGTGCCAGCAGCTCAGGGACAGGCTCGCACGAAGCTTTCTTT. Its translation is CASSSGTGSHEAFF.

This clonotype was detected a few times. The gene calls are TRBV10-2 and TRBJ2-1; 12 positions agree with TRBD2. The CDR3 has 17 amino acids. The V and J ends lost 4 bases and 3 bases, in that order; junction bases with no gene match: 7. CDR1 WSHSY and CDR2 SAAADI come from the germline V gene. CDR3 coding DNA: TGCGCCAGCAGTGGAGGGCGGACTAGCGGGATCTACAATGAGCAGTTCTTC. Protein sequence: CASSGGRTSGIYNEQFF.